A selection of T cell receptor beta chains follows, all from one sample in a study of blood T cells in healthy people across ages. TCRdb re-analysed the 5' RACE reads in MiXCR, keeping a single row per CDR3 protein. The sample records roughly 860,000 distinct CDR3 sequences, approximately 59% being singletons. Sequenced sample: blood. These receptors were taken from a man aged 30 to 39 in good health. Both conserved end residues are part of each CDR3. The order of the fields is CDR3 DNA, CDR3 protein, clone size, J gene, V gene, D gene. A D gene is named only where the DNA matches it firmly. Size tells how often a clone was seen (once, few, many) or the class of an expanded clone, and some rows leave it out.

TGCAGTGCTAGTGCGCGGCGGGTGAACACCGGGGAGCTGTTTTTT,CSASARRVNTGELFF,few,TRBJ2-2,TRBV20-1,-
TGCAGTGCTAGAGATCCTCAACAGGGCATCCAAGAGACCCAGTACTTC,CSARDPQQGIQETQYF,-,TRBJ2-5,TRBV20-1,-
TGCAGTGCTAGAGGTCGAAGCTCCTATAATTCACCCCTCCACTTT,CSARGRSSYNSPLHF,-,TRBJ1-6,TRBV20-1,-
TGCAGTGCTTCACCCAGCGGGGGGGCCTCCTACAATGAGCAGTTCTTC,CSASPSGGASYNEQFF,-,TRBJ2-1,TRBV20-1,TRBD2
TGTGCCAGCAGATCTATGTCCCAAGAGACCCAGTACTTC,CASRSMSQETQYF,-,TRBJ2-5,TRBV6-2/TRBV6-3,-
TGTGCCAGCAGCGAGAGCCTGAGCTCCTACAATGAGCAGTTCTTC,CASSESLSSYNEQFF,-,TRBJ2-1,TRBV13,-
TGTGCCAGCAGCGCCAGACAGGGGGCTGGGAATGAGCAGTTCTTC,CASSARQGAGNEQFF,-,TRBJ2-1,TRBV3-1,TRBD1
TGTGCCAGCAGTCCCCGACAGCTCACCCCCTACGAGCAGTACTTC,CASSPRQLTPYEQYF,-,TRBJ2-7,TRBV6-2/TRBV6-3,-
TGCGCCAGCAGCTTCGACAGGGACTCTCCCTACGAGCAGTACTTC,CASSFDRDSPYEQYF,-,TRBJ2-7,TRBV5-1,-
TGTGCCAGCAGCGTAGGGGTTAGCTCGAACACAGATACGCAGTATTTT,CASSVGVSSNTDTQYF,-,TRBJ2-3,TRBV9,-
TGCGCCAGCAGCCAAGTCGTAGGCCGATCCCAGTACTTC,CASSQVVGRSQYF,few,TRBJ2-4,TRBV4-3,-
TGTGCCAGCAGTACCGGGACCTACTATGGCTACACCTTC,CASSTGTYYGYTF,-,TRBJ1-2,TRBV2,-
TGTGCCAGCAGCGTAGACTATGGGCCCTACGAGCAGTACTTC,CASSVDYGPYEQYF,-,TRBJ2-7,TRBV9,-
TGTGCCAGCAGCTCCCGTCAGGGGCGCTCCTACAATGAGCAGTTCTTC,CASSSRQGRSYNEQFF,-,TRBJ2-1,TRBV7-9,-
TGTGCCAGCAGCTTAGTGAGCAGCGGGGGGGCAGGAGATACGCAGTATTTT,CASSLVSSGGAGDTQYF,few,TRBJ2-3,TRBV7-2,TRBD2
TGTGCCAGCAGCCACACAGGGGGCTACTCCTACGAGCAGTACTTC,CASSHTGGYSYEQYF,once,TRBJ2-7,TRBV5-4,TRBD1
TGCAGCGTTGAAACCAGATTAGAAGTTGATGGCTACACCTTC,CSVETRLEVDGYTF,few,TRBJ1-2,TRBV29-1,-
TGTGCCAGCAGCCACGATCAGACTAGCGGGGGGAGAACAGATACGCAGTATTTT,CASSHDQTSGGRTDTQYF,-,TRBJ2-3,TRBV3-1,TRBD2
TGTGCCAGCAGCTTAATGGTGAACACTGAAGCTTTCTTT,CASSLMVNTEAFF,few,TRBJ1-1,TRBV7-3,-
TGTGCCAGCAGCCCCTCGCGGGGGGCGACGGAGGGCTACACCTTC,CASSPSRGATEGYTF,-,TRBJ1-2,TRBV7-9,-
TGCAGCGTTGAGGGGGGGAGCACAGATACGCAGTATTTT,CSVEGGSTDTQYF,-,TRBJ2-3,TRBV29-1,TRBD2
TGCGCCAGCAGCCAAGATCATCTCCGGGACGGCTACGAGCAGTACTTC,CASSQDHLRDGYEQYF,few,TRBJ2-7,TRBV4-3,-
TGCAGTGCTAGGATTCGGACAGAGAGCAATCAGCCCCAGCATTTT,CSARIRTESNQPQHF,few,TRBJ1-5,TRBV20-1,-
TGTGCCAGCAGTGAAGAAGGGGCTGGGAATTCACCCCTCCACTTT,CASSEEGAGNSPLHF,-,TRBJ1-6,TRBV2,-
TGTGCCAGCAGCCTAGCGGGGCTCTCAGGGACCCAGTACTTC,CASSLAGLSGTQYF,-,TRBJ2-5,TRBV4-2,TRBD2
TGCGCCAGCAGCCAAGTGGTTATTCCGCTGGGGGAGCAGTACTTC,CASSQVVIPLGEQYF,-,TRBJ2-5,TRBV4-1,-
TGTGCCTGGAGTGTGGGACAGGGGTTCTCCTACGAGCAGTACTTC,CAWSVGQGFSYEQYF,-,TRBJ2-7,TRBV30,TRBD1
TGTGCCATCAGTGACTCATCCACTAACTATGGCTACACCTTC,CAISDSSTNYGYTF,-,TRBJ1-2,TRBV10-3,-
TGCAGCGTTGAACAGCGCTTAAACACCGGGGAGCTGTTTTTT,CSVEQRLNTGELFF,-,TRBJ2-2,TRBV29-1,-
TGCAGTGCTAGAGACGGGACAGGGGCGGTCAATGAGCAGTTCTTC,CSARDGTGAVNEQFF,-,TRBJ2-1,TRBV20-1,TRBD1
TGTGCCTGGAGTACCGGAGGACAGGGATACGAGCAGTACTTC,CAWSTGGQGYEQYF,-,TRBJ2-7,TRBV30,TRBD1
TGCAGCGTTGAACGCGATGAGCAGTTCTTC,CSVERDEQFF,few,TRBJ2-1,TRBV29-1,-
TGCGCCAGCAGCGTGGAACGGGTCCAGTTCTTC,CASSVERVQFF,-,TRBJ2-1,TRBV5-1,-
TGTGCCGGCAACGAAGGACAGCCAAATCAGCCCCAGCATTTT,CAGNEGQPNQPQHF,-,TRBJ1-5,TRBV7-2,-
TGTGCCAGCAGCTCCCCGGGACGGAGGGGAAATGAGCAGTTCTTC,CASSSPGRRGNEQFF,-,TRBJ2-1,TRBV7-3,-